These 16 T cell receptor beta chains share one sample of origin, sequenced in a study of tumor-infiltrating lymphocytes in primary liver carcinoma (dated by TCRdb to 2015 to 2018). The sample was run on an Illumina HiSeq 2500. A constant-region primer and ProtoScript II reverse transcriptase were used to reverse-transcribe TCRbeta-specific cDNA from around 530 ng total RNA. TCRbeta libraries were built with three nested multiplex PCR rounds, a slightly modified ARM-PCR procedure. Multiplex TRBV1-TRBV30 forward primers and a Cbeta reverse primer were used in the first two PCR rounds, each of which was run for around 10 cycles. Clones were called with MiXCR by TCRdb after fastp trimmed the public reads at Q25, and only in-frame beta chains were retained. Rows merge per CDR3 protein into single entries with the most common DNA and genes. The sample records over 75,000 distinct CDR3 sequences, about 70% of which are singletons. Around 25% of the sample comes from the top ten.

Without any cell sorting, total RNA and DNA were co-extracted from about 20-30 mg of bulk tissue using the AllPrep DNA/RNA mini kit. The source material was tumor-adjacent normal liver tissue. All receptors come from a man between 40 and 49 years old with primary liver carcinoma and hepatitis B virus infection.

The V call is TRBV6-2 or TRBV6-3, the J call TRBJ2-3; TRBD1 might be the D (5 bases). V was pared by 2 bases and J by 3 bases, with 9 bases between. The V gene's germline CDR1 is MNHEY and CDR2 SVGEGT. The CDR3 has 14 amino acids. DNA of the CDR3: TGTGCCAGCAGTTACCAGGGAACAACAGATACGCAGTATTTT. It encodes CASSYQGTTDTQYF.

This clonotype was observed a single time. A single base separates this from a much larger clone, so it may be a read error. Given the absence of the conserved phenylalanine or tryptophan at the CDR3 end, a read error is likely. This chain joins TRBV6-6 and TRBJ2-5; D may be TRBD1 or TRBD2 (6 bases each). The V gene's germline CDR1 is MNHNY and CDR2 SVGAGI (reference sequence). The CDR3 is 16 amino acids. V shed 2 bases and J shed 5 bases, with 18 bases lying between them. CDR3 sequence reads: CASSYLRLEQGETQYI. Written as DNA, the CDR3 is TGTGCCAGCAGTTACCTCCGACTAGAGCAGGGGGAGACCCAGTACATC.

This clonotype was observed many times. The V and J genes are TRBV10-3 and TRBJ1-1; D gene unclear. Germline lookup yields CDR1 ENHRY and CDR2 SYGVKD. This CDR3 is 12 amino acids long. Trimming took 2 bases from V and 7 from J, leaving 8 bases between them. This CDR3 is CAISEGRYEAFF. CDR3 DNA: TGTGCCATCAGTGAGGGTCGGTATGAAGCTTTCTTT.

This clonotype was picked up a small number of times. A read error may account for a junction end that differs from germline. V is TRBV4-1 and J is TRBJ2-3, with D unclear. The germline gives CDR1 MGHRA, CDR2 YSYEKL. The CDR3 is 14 amino acids. CDR3 protein: CANSQDQLADTQYF. The DNA of the CDR3 is TGTGCCAACAGCCAAGACCAATTGGCAGATACGCAGTATTTT.

On this clonotype: Germline is not matched at one junction end, which may reflect a read error. V is TRBV12-3 or TRBV12-4 and J is TRBJ2-2, with D perhaps given as TRBD1 or TRBD2 (6 bases each). The length of the CDR3 is 15 residues. The CDR3 region is CASTLSGAGTVELLF. As DNA, the CDR3 is TGTGCCAGCACTTTGTCGGGGGCGGGAACCGTGGAGCTGCTTTTT.

Concerning this clonotype itself: One base away lies a much larger clone, so this may be a sequencing read error. Without the conserved terminal phenylalanine or tryptophan, this CDR3 likely stems from a read error. The rearrangement uses TRBV7-9 and TRBJ2-7; 8 positions agree with TRBD1. The CDR3 has 13 amino acids. From germline, CDR1 is SEHNR and CDR2 FQNEAQ (reference sequence). With 8 bases clipped from V and 6 bases from J, the junction kept 9 bases outside the gene matches. The CDR3 loop reads CASRLTGDSEQYL. CDR3 nucleotide sequence: TGTGCCAGCCGACTGACAGGGGATAGCGAGCAGTACTTA.

Comment on this clonotype: At one end the junction does not follow the germline gene, possibly because of a read error. This chain connects TRBV10-3 to TRBJ2-1; D is perhaps TRBD2 (7 bases). From germline, CDR1 is ENHRY and CDR2 SYGVKD. The CDR3 length is 13 residues. CDR3 DNA: TGTGCAACGGCCTCAGGGGAGGGGAATGAGAAGTTCTTC. This translates into CATASGEGNEKFF.

At least ten counts were recorded for this clonotype. V usage is TRBV12-3 or TRBV12-4 and J usage is TRBJ1-1; D gene ambiguous. The CDR3 contains 14 residues. V lost 6 bases and J 4 bases, leaving 15 bases between the germline ends. This chain's CDR3 is CASSLAHLSTEAFF. CDR3 DNA sequence: TGTGCCAGCAGCCTAGCCCATCTTAGCACTGAAGCTTTCTTT.

This clonotype appeared a single time. The V gene is TRBV9, the J gene TRBJ2-1; D call uncertain. Trimming took 0 bases from V and 6 from J, leaving 13 bases between them. CDR3 length equals 15 residues. CDR1 is SGDLS, CDR2 YYNGEE, per germline. CDR3 region: CASSVAGVQSNEQFF. The CDR3 DNA sequence: TGTGCCAGCAGCGTAGCAGGAGTTCAATCCAATGAGCAGTTCTTC.

V gene TRBV11-2 combines with J gene TRBJ1-1; no clear D gene. The CDR3 spans 13 residues. Germline V gives CDR1 SGHAT, CDR2 FQNNGV. V was trimmed by 5 bases and J by 12 bases, leaving 19 bases between them. CDR3 nucleotides: TGTGCCAGCAGCCCCAGTTTGGTGGCCGAAACTTTCTTT. It codes for CASSPSLVAETFF.

By share, this clonotype counts as medium-sized. This chain connects TRBV11-2 to TRBJ1-2, with TRBD1 identical over 7 bases. There are 14 residues in the CDR3. The V segment lost 5 bases and the J segment 6 bases; nucleotides outside the gene matches: 9. The germline CDR1 and CDR2 sequences are SGHAT and FQNNGV. The CDR3 nucleotides are TGTGCCAGCAGCCAAATGACAGGGATGGATGGCTACACCTTC. Translated: CASSQMTGMDGYTF.

Turning to this clonotype: Possible read error: a much larger clone is one base away. CDR3 sequence (DNA): TGCAGCGTTGAGGGGACTAGCAGGAGCGCAGATACGCAGTATTTT. This gives the protein CSVEGTSRSADTQYF. The chain is built from TRBV29-1 and TRBJ2-3, with 9 bases that match TRBD2. CDR3 length: 15 residues. V trimming: 3 bases; J trimming: 4 bases; junction bases outside the gene matches: 8. Germline V gene data show CDR1 as SQVTM and CDR2 as ANQGSEA.

Regarding this clonotype: This may be a read error, as it is one base from a much larger clone. The chain is built from TRBV6-6 and TRBJ2-1, with D tentatively TRBD1 (5 bases). The CDR3 length is 17 residues. CDR1 is MNHNY, CDR2 SVGAGI, per germline (reference sequence). CDR3 sequence reads: CASSLRGTTSSYNEHFF. The CDR3 DNA sequence: TGTGCCAGCAGTTTAAGGGGCACTACAAGCTCCTACAATGAGCATTTCTTC.

Comment on this clonotype: A clone one base away is much larger, so this may be a read error. V usage is TRBV29-1 and J usage is TRBJ2-3; D possibly matches TRBD1 or TRBD2 (6 bases each). Germline assignment: CDR1 SQVTM and CDR2 ANQGSEA. This CDR3 is built from 15 residues. The CDR3 loop reads CNVEGGFSVTDTQYF. CDR3 nucleotide sequence: TGCAACGTTGAAGGGGGGTTCTCGGTTACAGATACGCAGTATTTT.

Note on this clonotype: Just one base apart from a much larger clone, this may be a read error. The chain employs TRBV6-5 and TRBJ1-5, with TRBD1 as a possible D gene (5 bases). CDR1 is MNHEY and CDR2 is SVGAGI in the germline V gene. CDR3 length equals 13 residues. CDR3 sequence (DNA): TGTGCCAGCAAGGGCCCAGGGAATCAGCCCCGGCATTTT. It translates to CASKGPGNQPRHF.

In regard to this clonotype: At one of its ends the junction is not consistent with the germline gene, which may arise from a read error. This chain links TRBV5-5 with TRBJ1-4; tentatively, D is TRBD1 (5 bases). The CDR3 is 15 amino acids. CDR1 is SGHKS and CDR2 is YYEKEE in the germline V gene (reference sequence). In DNA form, the CDR3 reads TGTGCCAGGAGCTTGGGGGGAGTAACTAATGAAAAACTGTTTTTT. Translated, it gives CARSLGGVTNEKLFF.